These T cell receptor beta chains were read from a single sample in a study of cytomegalovirus exposure and HLA in healthy donors. Sequencing used immunoSEQ multiplex PCR; TCRdb keeps in-frame clones, though not all of them. This repertoire shows 170,000 or so clones, 75% to 90% found once; its top ten account for approximately 16%. Input material: PBMCs. The receptors derive from a young man in good health and CMV-seropositive. Both conserved end residues are trimmed from each CDR3.

j_call: TRBJ1-5
v_call: TRBV7-8
cdr3_aa: ASSSARAHSNHPQH

j_call: TRBJ1-2
v_call: TRBV14
cdr3_aa: ASSRTGPPGAGYT

j_call: TRBJ2-2
v_call: TRBV27
cdr3_aa: ASSSPPPSGRAYTGELF

j_call: TRBJ2-5
v_call: TRBV28
cdr3_aa: ASSLDYQETQY

j_call: TRBJ2-5
v_call: TRBV13
cdr3_aa: ASSAGLADQETQY

j_call: TRBJ1-2
v_call: TRBV19
cdr3_aa: ARPGQLSGYGYT

j_call: TRBJ1-2
v_call: TRBV2
cdr3_aa: ASSRDRANYGYT

j_call: TRBJ2-5
v_call: TRBV10-3
cdr3_aa: AISDYDRSQETQY

j_call: TRBJ2-3
v_call: TRBV10-3
cdr3_aa: AISPTSGGTTDTQY

j_call: TRBJ2-1
v_call: TRBV7-3
cdr3_aa: ARQGYLDNEQF

j_call: TRBJ1-3
v_call: TRBV6-5
cdr3_aa: ASSPDSASGNTIY

j_call: TRBJ2-7
v_call: TRBV30
cdr3_aa: AWSMGQLSYEQY

j_call: TRBJ2-7
v_call: TRBV27
cdr3_aa: ASRRVSTGSNEQY

j_call: TRBJ2-3
v_call: TRBV2
cdr3_aa: ASSEMSMQY

j_call: TRBJ2-7
v_call: TRBV14
cdr3_aa: ASSRDRALSRQY

j_call: TRBJ2-3
v_call: TRBV4-1
cdr3_aa: ASSLEESPDTQY

j_call: TRBJ1-1
v_call: TRBV2
cdr3_aa: ASTLQGGTEAF

j_call: TRBJ1-2
v_call: TRBV6-1
cdr3_aa: ASSRLGTGHGYT

j_call: TRBJ1-5
v_call: TRBV9
cdr3_aa: ASNGRQHSNQPQH

j_call: TRBJ2-1
v_call: TRBV6-6
cdr3_aa: ASSYAIGGPVNEQF

j_call: TRBJ1-3
v_call: TRBV4-2
cdr3_aa: ASSHSGGSSGNTIY

j_call: TRBJ2-5
v_call: TRBV30
cdr3_aa: AWDKGLAKETQY

j_call: TRBJ1-1
v_call: TRBV28
cdr3_aa: ASSTGTIDTEAF

j_call: TRBJ2-6
v_call: TRBV30
cdr3_aa: AWSVKSGQGGPGANVLT

j_call: TRBJ1-6
v_call: TRBV6-1
cdr3_aa: ASSGPGQGDSPLH

j_call: TRBJ2-5
v_call: TRBV15
cdr3_aa: ATSRLGGGIRETQY

j_call: TRBJ2-7
v_call: TRBV4-1
cdr3_aa: ASSQASGSSYEQY

j_call: TRBJ2-3
v_call: TRBV6-5
cdr3_aa: ASSQGPVLDTQY

j_call: TRBJ1-2
v_call: TRBV5-1
cdr3_aa: ASSTQGADYGYT

j_call: TRBJ2-1
v_call: TRBV30
cdr3_aa: AWSSINSGRF

j_call: TRBJ2-7
v_call: TRBV5-1
cdr3_aa: ASSYGTGGLGGEQY

j_call: TRBJ2-2
v_call: TRBV5-4
cdr3_aa: ASSRRDSYTGELF

j_call: TRBJ1-1
v_call: TRBV30
cdr3_aa: AWSNGPEAF

j_call: TRBJ1-5
v_call: TRBV9
cdr3_aa: ASNAGGENQPQH

j_call: TRBJ2-5
v_call: TRBV10-2
cdr3_aa: ASGLTQGIQETQY

j_call: TRBJ2-3
v_call: TRBV20-1
cdr3_aa: SAGPSGRY

j_call: TRBJ2-5
v_call: TRBV5-1
cdr3_aa: ASSLSPSGDQETQY

j_call: TRBJ1-5
v_call: TRBV28
cdr3_aa: ASSFQLTGNQPQH

j_call: TRBJ2-2
v_call: TRBV14
cdr3_aa: ASSQAGGPGELF

j_call: TRBJ2-7
v_call: TRBV25-1
cdr3_aa: ASSAPSYEQY

j_call: TRBJ1-1
v_call: TRBV30
cdr3_aa: AWSVLLEAF

j_call: TRBJ2-6
v_call: TRBV5-1
cdr3_aa: ASSVNGANVLT

j_call: TRBJ2-7
v_call: TRBV6-1
cdr3_aa: ASSEPPQRTGSYEQY

j_call: TRBJ2-5
v_call: TRBV9
cdr3_aa: ASSAGAGTSGGTQY